This TCR beta chain emerged from a study of monozygotic twins with inflammatory bowel disease. Findings of the study overall: It was in IBD patients that TCRbeta diversity (inverse Simpson) was lower than in healthy co-twins.

In germline, CDR1 is SNHLY, CDR2 FYNNEI. The CDR3 is 14 amino acids. Whole-blood RNA isolation (total RNA) proceeded without T cell sorting. Comments on this clonotype: Its antigen is undetermined.

Template switching added UMIs carrying a 6-nucleotide sample barcode. Reprocessing the 5' RACE reads, TCRdb reports a single entry for every CDR3 protein and omits DNA. This table holds 300,000 to 400,000 distinct CDR3 sequences. The genes are TRBV2 and TRBJ2-7; as DNA is missing, the TRBD1 call by TCRdb cannot be tested. This sequence was found in a human donor with ulcerative colitis or Crohn's disease, or a healthy co-twin of an affected twin (not recorded which). Sequencing was carried out using blood. This CDR3 is CASSPQGTAYEQYF.